These T cell receptor beta chains were read from a single sample in a study of cytomegalovirus exposure and HLA in healthy donors. This table comes from immunoSEQ multiplex PCR, and its TCRdb copy is limited to in-frame clones, with some not included. This table holds about 130,000 clones, approximately 61% found once. Sequences were obtained from PBMCs. These TCRs come from a human donor in good health. The CDR3 runs from the conserved cysteine through the conserved F or W.

TRBV5-1,TRBJ2-1,CASTPGSGSYNEQFF
TRBV2,TRBJ2-1,CASSDSINEQFF
TRBV9,TRBJ1-4,CASSESGVPTNEKLFF
TRBV5-1,TRBJ1-2,CASRPGARGSYTF
TRBV9,TRBJ2-2,CASSVALAANTGELFF
TRBV18,TRBJ2-1,CASSPNPGLAGGHEQFF
TRBV9,TRBJ2-2,CASSAGTSGVGELFF
TRBV6-5,TRBJ2-7,CASSYRTGSSYEQYF
TRBV15,TRBJ2-5,CATSSSGDQETQYF
TRBV7-9,TRBJ2-7,CASSLAQTYEQYF
TRBV27,TRBJ2-7,CASSNSGKAEYEQYF
TRBV7-6,TRBJ2-7,CASSSPGQGGEQYF
TRBV6-4,TRBJ2-1,CASSDSTSGSNEQFF
TRBV5-1,TRBJ2-3,CASSPSASATDTQYF
TRBV4-1,TRBJ2-7,CASSHGAREVDEQYF
TRBV19,TRBJ2-7,CASSSGMGDTTYEQYF
TRBV4-1,TRBJ2-3,CASSQNQGQGADTQYF
TRBV10-3,TRBJ2-7,CAIRPGTSIYEQYF
TRBV7-7,TRBJ2-7,CASSLRLDSYEQYF
TRBV5-5,TRBJ2-7,CASSFDRPYEQYF
TRBV4-3,TRBJ2-7,CASSHNLAGAPYEQYF
TRBV7-9,TRBJ1-4,CASSGTATNEKLFF
TRBV5-4,TRBJ1-2,CASSLRVGATGYTF
TRBV28,TRBJ2-7,CASSFLLAGEQYF
TRBV7-9,TRBJ2-1,CASSSRGGGSSYNEQFF
TRBV7-9,TRBJ2-7,CASSFLQGEQYF
TRBV5-1,TRBJ2-7,CASSEGGAGGEQYF
TRBV18,.,CASSLDLFEQYF
TRBV10-3,TRBJ1-5,CAIRATGAGNQPQHF
TRBV28,.,CASSTSSSYEQYF
TRBV4-1,TRBJ2-5,CASSPLYQETQYF
TRBV30,TRBJ2-3,CAWKGEGCATTDTQYF
TRBV7-3,TRBJ2-1,CASSLTQRAEQFF
TRBV7-2,TRBJ1-5,CASSERTGHQPQHF
TRBV13,TRBJ2-7,CASTGGGKEQYF
TRBV18,TRBJ2-1,CASSPTGENSYNEQFF
TRBV5-1,TRBJ1-2,CASSLDRSYGYTF
TRBV7-2,TRBJ2-7,CASSLSDSKDYEQYF
TRBV10-3,TRBJ2-1,CAISGGGSSYNEQFF